The T cell receptor beta chain described here comes from a study of graft-versus-host responses after intestinal transplantation. Study information: Anti-thymocyte globulin induction was given to all recipients, followed by tacrolimus and steroids for roughly 3 years.

As to this clone: Its target is unknown.

TCRdb keeps only in-frame clones here, not all; method: immunoSEQ multiplex PCR. The sample holds some 120,000 clones, around nine tenths seen once. CDR3 length equals 11 residues. V shed 1 base and J shed 7 bases, with 4 bases lying between them. CDR1 and CDR2 (germline): SGHVS, FNYEAQ. The sequencing here drew on unstimulated CD4+ T cells sorted from spleen or lymph node cells, taken before transplant. The chain carries TRBV7-6 and TRBJ2-5; D call uncertain. The receptor comes from a human donor who was the organ donor for an intestinal transplant. CDR3 in amino acids: CASSLDGTQYF. Here the CDR3 DNA reads TGTGCCAGCAGCTTAGATGGGACCCAGTACTTC.